The clone carrying this TCR beta chain was observed many times. TCRdb called the 5' RACE reads again in MiXCR, with one record for every CDR3 protein. The table records 95,000 to 130,000 distinct CDR3 sequences, 9% to 15% of them present only once. This sample is drawn from a study of spatial heterogeneity in lung cancer. The wider study: Alpha-chain sequences were consistently detected in smaller numbers than beta-chain sequences.

Stated time point: blood at routine non-recurrence follow-up after resection. Researchers sequenced whole RNA taken from tumor, nontumor lung or frozen PBMC without sorting. The material sequenced was PBMCs, taken at follow-up. This clonotype was sampled from a male donor with early-stage non-small cell lung cancer.

Written as DNA, the CDR3 is TGCAGTGTTTTATTGCATGGTAGGAGATCCGTGAATGAAAAACTGTTTTTT. Translated, it gives CSVLLHGRRSVNEKLFF. The chain has TRBV20-1 and TRBJ1-4; D gene uncertain. The CDR3 runs to 17 residues. V was shortened by 7 bases and J by 5 bases, with 26 bases between the two germline ends. Germline V lookup: CDR1 DFQATT, CDR2 SNEGSKA (reference sequence).